This TCR beta chain was sequenced in a study of PD-L1 blockade in urothelial cancer. Background on the study: Patients had been given 0 to 3 earlier chemotherapy regimens. A median around 140,000 T cells were found in blood samples.

Into every PCR, synthetic TCR analog templates were spiked. The protocol was immunoSEQ multiplex PCR, while the TCRdb copy is restricted to in-frame clones and leaves out a portion. The profile shows about 49,000 clones, approximately 85% of them singletons. Described time point: pretreatment peripheral blood. The V and J ends lost 4 bases and 6 bases respectively, with 12 bases between them. The CDR3 runs 14 residues. Looked up from germline, CDR1 is MNHEY and CDR2 is SMNVEV (reference sequence). The source was PBMCs, collected around atezolizumab (anti-PD-L1) treatment. This receptor was taken from a man in his sixties or seventies with urothelial cancer. The rearrangement uses TRBV27 and TRBJ2-2; D perhaps matches TRBD1 (6 bases). The CDR3 DNA is TGTGCCAGCAGTTACGCCACAGGGCCCGGGGAGCTGTTTTTT. Translated: CASSYATGPGELFF.